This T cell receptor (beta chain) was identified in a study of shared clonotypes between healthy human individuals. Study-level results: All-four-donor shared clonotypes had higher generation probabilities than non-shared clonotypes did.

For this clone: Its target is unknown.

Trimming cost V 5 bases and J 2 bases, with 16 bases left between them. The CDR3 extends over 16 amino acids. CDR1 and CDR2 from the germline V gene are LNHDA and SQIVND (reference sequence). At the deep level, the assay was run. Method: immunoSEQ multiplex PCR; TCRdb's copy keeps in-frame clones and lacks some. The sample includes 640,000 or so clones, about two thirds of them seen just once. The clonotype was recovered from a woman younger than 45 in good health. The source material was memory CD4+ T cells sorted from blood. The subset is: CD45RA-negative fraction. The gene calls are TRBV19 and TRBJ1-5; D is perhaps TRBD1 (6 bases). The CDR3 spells CASSSDSRGGNQPQHF. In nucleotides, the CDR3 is TGTGCCAGTAGTTCGGACAGTCGGGGCGGCAATCAGCCCCAGCATTTT.